The present entry profiles one T cell receptor (beta chain) with its context. No antigen is known for it. This sample was included in a study of Ad26.COV2.S vaccination and SARS-CoV-2 variants. Profiling relied on immunoSEQ multiplex PCR, and the TCRdb table lists in-frame clones only, not all of them. The sample consists of hundreds of thousands of clones, about nine tenths of them appearing once. Study results and caveats: The breadth of spike-specific CD8+ and CD4+ T cell responses after vaccination was reportedly substantial.

The V and J ends lost 0 bases and 2 bases respectively, with 9 bases between them. This CDR3 comprises 15 residues. Germline V CDR1 and CDR2: SGDLS, YYNGEE. Regarding treatment: 15 to 20 received Ad26.COV2.S at low or high dose, single or two shots; roughly 5 received placebo; per-sample allocation not given. Sampling was done on day 63 after the first vaccine or placebo injection. Cohort 1b enrolled adults aged 18-55 years in Boston. The study used a vaccine consisting of an Ad26 vector that expressed Wuhan-strain SARS-CoV-2 spike. The sequenced sample was peripheral blood, obtained in a trial of Ad26.COV2.S vaccine versus placebo. The chain has TRBV9 and TRBJ1-5; maybe TRBD1 (5 bases). This clonotype originated in a person aged 18-65 years who received the Ad26.COV2.S COVID-19 vaccine or a placebo. The CDR3, as DNA: TGTGCCAGCAGCGTAGAAGGGGTGGGCAATCAGCCCCAGCATTTT. Translating it yields CASSVEGVGNQPQHF.